The 21 T cell receptor beta chains below come from one sample, sequenced in a study of T cell responses to AZD1222 COVID-19 vaccine. Some clones are missing from TCRdb's copy, which holds only in-frame ones; the method was immunoSEQ multiplex PCR. The repertoire consists of around 140,000 clones, with approximately 91% occurring once and the leading ten covering about 4.9%. The sequenced sample was peripheral blood, obtained 28 days after the second dose of the MenACWY control vaccine. The origin of the receptors is an adult who received the MenACWY meningococcal vaccine as a control.

The table lists this clone with a few counts. The chain combines TRBV5-1 with TRBJ1-5; D unresolved. The CDR3 has 13 residues. Germline values: CDR1 SGHRS, CDR2 YFSETQ. V lost 2 bases and J 5 bases, leaving 8 bases between the germline ends. The CDR3 sequence: CASSFEGDQPQHF. In DNA form, the CDR3 reads TGCGCCAGCAGCTTCGAAGGAGATCAGCCCCAGCATTTT.

The gene calls are TRBV10-3 and TRBJ2-2; D is perhaps TRBD1 or TRBD2 (5 bases each). The germline gives CDR1 ENHRY, CDR2 SYGVKD. This CDR3 has 18 amino acids. V lost 4 bases, J lost 4 bases, and 22 bases lay in between. DNA of the CDR3: TGTGCCATCAGTGCACCTAGGGGCGGGTCGTTCGGCACCGGGGAGCTGTTTTTT. This codes for CAISAPRGGSFGTGELFF.

CDR3 nucleotide sequence: TGTGCCAGCAGCACTACAGGGTCCTACCTTGGTGGAGAGACCCAGTACTTC. Amino acids: CASSTTGSYLGGETQYF. The chain links TRBV21-1 to TRBJ2-5; the table's TRBD1 call for D was not verified on the DNA. TRBV21-1 is shown as a pseudogene. The CDR3 has 17 residues.

In regard to this clone: An end of the junction differs from the germline gene, which may be a read error. The rearrangement links TRBV28 to TRBJ2-6, with 7 bases that match TRBD1. The CDR3 is made up of 17 amino acids. From germline, CDR1 is MDHEN and CDR2 SYDVKM. CDR3 residues: CASSKGGASAGANVPTF. CDR3 nucleotide sequence: TGTGCCAGCAGCAAAGGGGGCGCTTCTGCTGGGGCCAACGTCCCGACTTTC.

This chain links TRBV5-4 with TRBJ1-6; D uncertain. Trimming shortened V by 4 bases and J by 7 bases, and 15 bases separated the two germline ends. The CDR3 extends over 15 amino acids. The germline gives CDR1 SGHNT, CDR2 YYREEE (reference sequence). The CDR3 DNA is TGTGCCAGCAGCCAGCTTTCGGCCCCCAATTCACCCCTCCACTTT. Encoded protein: CASSQLSAPNSPLHF. The full variable domain, its missing parts supplied by reference TRBV5-4 and TRBJ1-6, is ETGVTQSPTHLIKTRGQQVTLRCSSQSGHNTVSWYQQALGQGPQFIFQYYREEENGRGNFPPRFSGLQFPNYSSELNVNALELDDSALYLCASSQLSAPNSPLHFGNGTRLTVT.

J is TRBJ2-5 and V is TRBV7-2, with 10 bases lining up with TRBD1. The junction had 20 bases not matched to a gene; V was cut back by 6 bases and J by 4 bases. This CDR3 has 19 residues. Germline-derived CDR1 and CDR2 are SGHTA and FQGNSA. The CDR3 sequence: CASSKSPYVTGTGAETQYF. The CDR3 DNA reads TGTGCCAGCAGTAAAAGCCCCTACGTAACCGGGACAGGGGCAGAGACCCAGTACTTC.

V gene TRBV18 combines with J gene TRBJ2-3; perhaps TRBD1 as D (6 bases). The V end lost 0 bases, the J end lost 1 base, and 8 bases lay between the germline ends. CDR3 length equals 15 residues. Per germline, CDR1 KGHSH and CDR2 LQKENI. CDR3 sequence (DNA): TGTGCCAGCTCACCACCAAGACAGGGCACAGATACGCAGTATTTT. This encodes CASSPPRQGTDTQYF.

CDR3 in amino acids: CASSHADRGGYNEQFF. The CDR3 DNA sequence: TGCGCCAGCAGCCATGCTGACAGAGGTGGATACAATGAGCAGTTCTTC. This chain links TRBV4-3 with TRBJ2-1, with D perhaps TRBD1 (5 bases). The CDR3 is made up of 16 amino acids. Germline assignment: CDR1 LGHNA and CDR2 YSLEER. Trimming stripped 3 bases from V and 4 bases from J, with 16 bases between.

This clone showed up just a few times. The chain uses TRBV24-1 and TRBJ2-3; D is perhaps TRBD1 or TRBD2 (5 bases each). Germline CDR1 and CDR2: KGHDR and SFDVKD. Trimming left V 2 bases short and J 1 base short, with 15 bases between. This CDR3 contains 17 residues. The CDR3: CATSDSRDLKGTDTQYF. The DNA for the CDR3 is TGTGCCACCAGTGATTCCCGGGACCTCAAGGGCACAGATACGCAGTATTTT.

The rearrangement joins TRBV29-1 to TRBJ1-2; 9 bases line up with TRBD1. In germline, CDR1 is SQVTM, CDR2 ANQGSEA. V shed 4 bases, J shed 6 bases, and the junction held 9 bases outside the gene matches. CDR3 size: 14 residues. The DNA of the CDR3 is TGCAGCGTTGCTGCACAACAGGGGGCGGATGGCTACACCTTC. Encoded protein: CSVAAQQGADGYTF.

The chain couples TRBV19 to TRBJ1-6, with a possible D match to TRBD1 (6 bases). This CDR3 is 13 amino acids long. Germline CDR1 is LNHDA and CDR2 is SQIVND (reference sequence). Trimming pared 4 bases from V and 10 bases from J, leaving 11 bases between. The CDR3 DNA sequence: TGTGCCAGTAGTAACCAGGGACACTCACCCCTCCACTTT. Protein product: CASSNQGHSPLHF.

The chain carries TRBV28 and TRBJ1-4, with TRBD1 identical over 10 bases. The CDR3 contains 16 residues. Germline CDR1 is MDHEN and CDR2 is SYDVKM. V trimming: 5 bases; J trimming: 10 bases; junction bases outside the gene matches: 13. In DNA form, the CDR3 reads TGTGCCAGCAGTATCGCTGGACAGGGGGAGTGGCGAAAACTGTTTTTT. Its translation: CASSIAGQGEWRKLFF.

This clone was picked up one time. This rearrangement joins TRBV28 to TRBJ1-6, with D hard to call. The V end lost 3 bases, the J end lost 4 bases, and 7 bases lay between the germline ends. This CDR3 is 14 amino acids long. Germline CDR1 is MDHEN and CDR2 is SYDVKM. The CDR3 DNA follows: TGTGCCAGCAGTTTGCGGACTTATAATTCACCCCTCCACTTT. Its translation is CASSLRTYNSPLHF.

V usage is TRBV6-6 and J usage is TRBJ1-1; D ambiguous. CDR1 is MNHNY and CDR2 is SVGAGI in the germline V gene (reference sequence). The CDR3 contains 11 residues. Trimming took 1 base from V and 8 from J, leaving 5 bases between them. CDR3 loop: CASSYWAEAFF. The CDR3 nucleotides read TGTGCCAGCAGTTACTGGGCAGAAGCTTTCTTT.

The chain links TRBV18 to TRBJ1-2, with 12 bases that match TRBD1. Unmatched junction bases numbered 13, after V lost 6 bases and J lost 5 bases. The CDR3 loop spans 17 amino acids. Germline CDR1 reads KGHSH; CDR2 reads LQKENI. The DNA of the CDR3 is TGTGCCAGCTCCCCGGGACAGGGGGCATCGCCGGAATATGGCTACACCTTC. Translating gives CASSPGQGASPEYGYTF.

The rearrangement joins TRBV4-1 to TRBJ1-2; D is ambiguous. Germline V lookup: CDR1 MGHRA, CDR2 YSYEKL. This CDR3 is built from 16 residues. V lost 0 bases, J lost 7 bases, and 18 bases lay in between. The CDR3 nucleotides are TGCGCCAGCAGCCAAGATCAGACGGAGACCGTGTCTGGCTACACCTTC. Translating gives CASSQDQTETVSGYTF.

The rearrangement uses TRBV3-1 (or the pseudogene TRBV3-2) and TRBJ1-2; no definite D call. The CDR3 length is 12 residues. CDR1 is LGHDT and CDR2 is YNNKEL in the germline V gene (reference sequence). V was trimmed by 0 bases and J by 11 bases, leaving 10 bases between them. This chain's CDR3 is CASSQDWSGYTF. Written as DNA, the CDR3 is TGTGCCAGCAGCCAAGATTGGAGCGGATACACCTTC.

J is TRBJ1-1 and V is TRBV19; D not certain. The length of the CDR3 is 15 residues. Per germline, CDR1 LNHDA and CDR2 SQIVND (reference sequence). The V gene lost 6 bases and the J gene lost 3 bases, with 17 bases spanning the gap. The CDR3 DNA reads as TGTGCCAGTAGAGAGTGGGGAAATGACTACACTGAAGCTTTCTTT. Translating it yields CASREWGNDYTEAFF.

The chain couples TRBV5-1 to TRBJ2-1; D perhaps matches TRBD1 (5 bases). The CDR3 sequence is 12 residues long. The V and J ends lost 3 bases and 10 bases respectively, with 11 bases between them. Germline values: CDR1 SGHRS, CDR2 YFSETQ. CDR3 amino acids: CASSSQGWEQFF. For the CDR3, the DNA is TGCGCCAGCAGCTCGCAGGGATGGGAGCAGTTCTTC.

This clone was seen a single time. The chain recombines TRBV5-1 with TRBJ1-1; maybe TRBD1 (5 bases). Between the trimmed V and J ends, which lost 2 bases and 4 bases, there was a span of 15 bases. CDR1 is SGHRS, CDR2 YFSETQ, per germline. The CDR3 loop spans 15 amino acids. As DNA, the CDR3 is TGCGCCAGCAGCTTTGCAGGGAGGGGTAGCACTGAAGCTTTCTTT. This codes for CASSFAGRGSTEAFF.

The V and J genes are TRBV7-8 and TRBJ2-3; D is ambiguous. The CDR3 runs 13 residues. CDR1 SGHVS and CDR2 FQNEAQ come from the germline V gene. Trimming took 5 bases from V and 3 from J, leaving 9 bases between them. The DNA of the CDR3 is TGTGCCAGCAGCCGGAGAATTACAGATACGCAGTATTTT. This codes for CASSRRITDTQYF.